This entry is about one T cell receptor beta chain. The antigen remains undetermined. This sample is part of a study of Ad26.COV2.S vaccination and SARS-CoV-2 variants. At the level of the study: The donor was enrolled in the Ad26.COV2.S arm of the COV1001 trial. The authors gave Ad26.COV2.S intramuscularly, either once or twice 56 days apart. Notes on the study in general: Possibly, TCR breadth and depth analyses underestimated total T cell responses.

Profiled with immunoSEQ multiplex PCR; TCRdb holds only in-frame clones, not every one. Of some 350,000 clones detected, about 85% appear once; the ten largest clones hold roughly 3.3%. Described treatment: roughly 18 received Ad26.COV2.S at low or high dose, single or two shots; about 5 received placebo; per-sample allocation not given. All samples were drawn on day 63, counting from the first vaccine or placebo injection. Germline assignment: CDR1 MNHEY and CDR2 SMNVEV (reference sequence). Between the trimmed V and J ends, which lost 1 base and 0 bases, there was a span of 7 bases. The length of the CDR3 is 15 residues.

This clonotype was obtained from a person between 18 and 60 years old who received the Ad26.COV2.S COVID-19 vaccine or a placebo. Material: peripheral blood, obtained in a trial of Ad26.COV2.S vaccine versus placebo. V is TRBV27 and J is TRBJ2-1; no reliable D call. For the CDR3, the DNA is TGTGCCAGCAGTTTATTCCCTAGCTCCTACAATGAGCAGTTCTTC. Protein sequence: CASSLFPSSYNEQFF.